One and the same sample provided the 17 T cell receptor beta chains below, sequenced in a study of long-term antiretroviral therapy in people with HIV. Survey-level resolution applied to immunoSEQ assay v3.0. Sequenced by immunoSEQ multiplex PCR; TCRdb stores in-frame clones only, minus some. Of some 28,000 clones listed, approximately 95% were seen once; the top ten hold approximately 3%. This sample comprised unsorted PBMCs, obtained 5.3 years after starting antiretroviral therapy. These receptors all stem from a man aged 50 to 59 with HIV.

This clone was observed a single time. The gene calls are TRBV18 and TRBJ1-6, with 8 positions matching TRBD1. Looked up from germline, CDR1 is KGHSH and CDR2 is LQKENI. V gave up 3 bases and J gave up 9 bases; unmatched junction bases: 1. CDR3 length: 13 residues. In DNA form, the CDR3 reads TGTGCCAGCTCACCGACAGGGGTTTCACCCCTCCACTTT. Translated: CASSPTGVSPLHF. The full variable domain, rest sourced from reference TRBV18 and TRBJ1-6, is NAGVMQNPRHLVRRRGQEARLRCSPMKGHSHVYWYRQLPEEGLKFMVYLQKENIIDESGMPKERFSAEFPKEGPSILRIQQVVRGDSAAYFCASSPTGVSPLHFGNGTRLTVT.

On this clone itself: Different DNA sequences within this sample yield the same CDR3. The gene calls are TRBV19 and TRBJ2-2; maybe TRBD1 (6 bases). The CDR3 consists of 15 residues. Trimming removed 1 base at V and 4 bases at J, with 10 bases between. Germline V gene sequence: CDR1 LNHDA, CDR2 SQIVND (reference sequence). The DNA for the CDR3 is TGTGCCAGTAGTATAGGAACAGGGAGCACCGGGGAGCTGTTTTTT. Its protein is CASSIGTGSTGELFF.

The chain links TRBV6-5 to TRBJ1-1; 9 bases agree with TRBD1. V shed 7 bases and J 4 bases; nucleotides not matched to a gene: 10. Germline lookup yields CDR1 MNHEY and CDR2 SVGAGI. This CDR3 is 15 amino acids long. CDR3 nucleotides: TGTGCCAGCATATTACCTTTGACAGGGGGCACTGAAGCTTTCTTT. Encoded protein: CASILPLTGGTEAFF.

The chain combines TRBV19 with TRBJ1-5; D uncertain. CDR3 length: 17 residues. Per germline, CDR1 LNHDA and CDR2 SQIVND (reference sequence). V lost 4 bases and J 0 bases, leaving 16 bases between the germline ends. The CDR3 sequence: CASSTQQRRDSNQPQHF. The CDR3 nucleotides read TGTGCCAGTAGTACCCAGCAAAGGAGGGATAGCAATCAGCCCCAGCATTTT.

The chain employs TRBV5-6 and TRBJ1-5; 9 nucleotides line up with TRBD1. The CDR3 has 16 amino acids. V lost 0 bases and J lost 1; bases outside the gene matches: 2. Germline lookup yields CDR1 SGHDT and CDR2 YYEEEE. In DNA form, the CDR3 reads TGTGCCAGCAGCTTGGACAGGGGGCAGAGCAATCAGCCCCAGCATTTT. Its translation is CASSLDRGQSNQPQHF. Full variable domain (missing parts from reference TRBV5-6 and TRBJ1-5): DAGVTQSPTHLIKTRGQQVTLRCSPKSGHDTVSWYQQALGQGPQFIFQYYEEEERQRGNFPDRFSGHQFPNYSSELNVNALLLGDSALYLCASSLDRGQSNQPQHFGDGTRLSIL.

In this sample, this clone is medium-sized (0.01 to 0.1%). The J gene is TRBJ2-1, the V gene TRBV4-1, with D unclear. Germline lookup yields CDR1 MGHRA and CDR2 YSYEKL. CDR3 length equals 16 residues. V lost 0 bases and J lost 0, with 9 bases in between. In nucleotides, the CDR3 is TGCGCCAGCAGCCAAGAGGCCCAGAGCTCCTACAATGAGCAGTTCTTC. Protein: CASSQEAQSSYNEQFF.

Written as DNA, the CDR3 is TGTGCCAGCAGCTTAGATGATCTCCGTACGGGATCCTACGAGCAGTACTTC. The encoded protein is CASSLDDLRTGSYEQYF. The rearrangement uses TRBV7-2 and TRBJ2-7; TRBD2 is a possible D gene (5 bases). V was shortened by 1 base and J by 1 base, with 17 bases between the two germline ends. There are 17 residues in the CDR3. Germline V gene lookup returns CDR1 SGHTA and CDR2 FQGNSA.

The chain joins TRBV5-1 to TRBJ2-7, with TRBD2 identical over 10 bases. The CDR3 runs 15 residues. In germline, CDR1 is SGHRS, CDR2 YFSETQ. V lost 2 bases to trimming and J lost 6 bases; unmatched junction nucleotides: 8. The CDR3 DNA sequence: TGCGCCAGCAGCTTTAACAGCGGGGGGGAACCCGAGCAGTACTTC. Translated, it gives CASSFNSGGEPEQYF. Full variable domain (outside the CDR3, taken from reference TRBV5-1 and TRBJ2-7): KAGVTQTPRYLIKTRGQQVTLSCSPISGHRSVSWYQQTPGQGLQFLFEYFSETQRNKGNFPGRFSGRQFSNSRSEMNVSTLELGDSALYLCASSFNSGGEPEQYFGPGTRLTVT.

The chain joins TRBV5-1 to TRBJ2-7; D might be TRBD1 (5 bases). V was trimmed by 0 bases and J by 0 bases, leaving 10 bases between them. There are 15 residues in the CDR3. Germline values: CDR1 SGHRS, CDR2 YFSETQ. The CDR3 DNA sequence: TGCGCCAGCAGCTTGGTCCCACAGGACTCCTACGAGCAGTACTTC. Translated: CASSLVPQDSYEQYF. Full variable domain (remainder filled in from reference TRBV5-1 and TRBJ2-7): KAGVTQTPRYLIKTRGQQVTLSCSPISGHRSVSWYQQTPGQGLQFLFEYFSETQRNKGNFPGRFSGRQFSNSRSEMNVSTLELGDSALYLCASSLVPQDSYEQYFGPGTRLTVT.

This clone has a single count. The chain uses TRBV10-3 and TRBJ1-2; 7 nucleotides agree with TRBD1. Trimming took 0 bases from V and 6 from J; bases not matched to a gene: 13. CDR1 and CDR2 (germline): ENHRY, SYGVKD. This CDR3 region has 17 residues. This CDR3 reads CAISESITGAGNDGYTF. The DNA for the CDR3 is TGTGCCATCAGTGAGTCGATAACAGGGGCAGGTAATGATGGCTACACCTTC.

The V call is TRBV30, the J call TRBJ1-5, with TRBD1 matching over 7 bases. This CDR3 comprises 14 residues. V lost 0 bases, J lost 6 bases, and 5 bases stayed unmatched. Germline CDR1 GTSNPN, CDR2 SVGIG (reference sequence). CDR3 residues: CAWSVDRETQPQHF. CDR3 DNA: TGTGCCTGGAGTGTCGACAGGGAAACTCAGCCCCAGCATTTT.

The chain is built from TRBV11-3 and TRBJ2-6; 7 bases are shared with TRBD1. This CDR3 comprises 15 residues. V gave up 2 bases and J gave up 2 bases; unmatched junction bases: 0. Germline values: CDR1 SGHNT, CDR2 YENEEA. CDR3 coding DNA: TGTGCCAGCAGCTTAAGGGGGCCTGGGGCCAACGTCCTGACTTTC. As protein: CASSLRGPGANVLTF.

The gene calls are TRBV5-1 and TRBJ1-3; a possible D gene is TRBD1 (6 bases). V gave up 0 bases and J gave up 4 bases, with 11 bases separating them. This CDR3 region has 15 residues. Per the germline V gene, CDR1 is SGHRS and CDR2 is YFSETQ. This CDR3 reads CASSLGTRGGNTIYF. The CDR3 DNA reads TGCGCCAGCAGCTTGGGGACCAGGGGAGGAAACACCATATATTTT.

The chain combines TRBV6-5 with TRBJ2-3, with 10 bases lining up with TRBD2. This CDR3 has 15 amino acids. Germline V CDR1 and CDR2: MNHEY, SVGAGI. V shed 6 bases, J shed 0 bases, and the junction held 3 bases outside the gene matches. DNA for the CDR3: TGTGCCAGCAGCGGACTAGCGGTCAGCACAGATACGCAGTATTTT. Its protein product is CASSGLAVSTDTQYF.

This rearrangement joins TRBV30 to TRBJ1-1, with D uncertain. Per the germline V gene, CDR1 is GTSNPN and CDR2 is SVGIG (reference sequence). Between the trimmed V and J ends, which lost 5 bases and 0 bases, there was a span of 10 bases. CDR3 size: 13 residues. This chain's CDR3 is CAWAPGVNTEAFF. CDR3 DNA: TGTGCCTGGGCCCCTGGGGTGAACACTGAAGCTTTCTTT. Full variable domain (rest looked up from reference TRBV30 and TRBJ1-1): SQTIHQWPATLVQPVGSPLSLECTVEGTSNPNLYWYRQAAGRGLQLLFYSVGIGQISSEVPQNLSASRPQDRQFILSSKKLLLSDSGFYLCAWAPGVNTEAFFGQGTRLTVV.

CDR3 bases: TGTGCCAGCATTCGGTGGGGGGGGAACACTGAAGCTTTCTTT. This codes for CASIRWGGNTEAFF. This sequence joins TRBV27 and TRBJ1-1, with D possibly TRBD1 on 5 matching bases. CDR1 MNHEY and CDR2 SMNVEV come from the germline V gene (reference sequence). With 7 bases removed from V and 1 base from J, the gap between germline ends came to 13 bases. The CDR3 sequence is 14 residues long.

This chain connects TRBV5-1 to TRBJ2-1; 11 nucleotides agree with TRBD2. The CDR3 is made up of 17 amino acids. Germline V gene data show CDR1 as SGHRS and CDR2 as YFSETQ. With V trimmed by 2 bases and J by 2 bases, 6 bases remained unmatched. The CDR3 coding sequence is TGCGCCAGCAGCTTAAGTAGCGGGGGGGGCCCCTACAATGAGCAGTTCTTC. It translates to CASSLSSGGGPYNEQFF.